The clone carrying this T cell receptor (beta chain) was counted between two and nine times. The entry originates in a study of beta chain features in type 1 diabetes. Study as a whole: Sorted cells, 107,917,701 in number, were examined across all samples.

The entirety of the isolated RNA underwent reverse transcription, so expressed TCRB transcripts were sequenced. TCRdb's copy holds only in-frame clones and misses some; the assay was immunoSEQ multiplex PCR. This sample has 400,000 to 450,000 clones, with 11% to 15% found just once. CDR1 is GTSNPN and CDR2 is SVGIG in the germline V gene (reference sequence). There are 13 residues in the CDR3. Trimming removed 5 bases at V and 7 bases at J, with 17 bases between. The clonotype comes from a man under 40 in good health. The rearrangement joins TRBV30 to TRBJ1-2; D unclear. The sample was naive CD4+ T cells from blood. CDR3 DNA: TGTGCCTGGTCTCTTCGCCGGAACGCTGGCTACACCTTC. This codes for CAWSLRRNAGYTF.